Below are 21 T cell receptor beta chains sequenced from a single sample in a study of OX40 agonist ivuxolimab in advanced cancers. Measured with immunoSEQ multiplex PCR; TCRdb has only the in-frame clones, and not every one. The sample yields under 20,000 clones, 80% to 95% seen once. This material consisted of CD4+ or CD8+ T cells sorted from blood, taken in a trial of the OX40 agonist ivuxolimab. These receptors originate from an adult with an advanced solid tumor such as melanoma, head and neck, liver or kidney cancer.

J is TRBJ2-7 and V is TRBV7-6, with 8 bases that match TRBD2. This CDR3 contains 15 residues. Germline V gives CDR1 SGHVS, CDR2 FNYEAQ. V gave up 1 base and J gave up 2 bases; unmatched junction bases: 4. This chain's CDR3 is CASSLGSGATYEQYF. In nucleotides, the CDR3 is TGTGCCAGCAGCTTAGGTAGCGGGGCAACCTACGAGCAGTACTTC. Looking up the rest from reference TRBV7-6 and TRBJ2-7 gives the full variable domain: GAGVSQSPRYKVTKRGQDVALRCDPISGHVSLYWYRQALGQGPEFLTYFNYEAQQDKSGLPNDRFSAERPEGSISTLTIQRTEQRDSAMYRCASSLGSGATYEQYFGPGTRLTVT.

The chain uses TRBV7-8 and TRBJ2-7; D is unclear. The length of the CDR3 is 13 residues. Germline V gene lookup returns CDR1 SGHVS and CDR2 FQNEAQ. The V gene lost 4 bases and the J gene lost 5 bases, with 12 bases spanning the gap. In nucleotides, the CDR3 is TGTGCCAGCAGCTCCCCCCCAGGCCACGAGCAGTACTTC. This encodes CASSSPPGHEQYF.

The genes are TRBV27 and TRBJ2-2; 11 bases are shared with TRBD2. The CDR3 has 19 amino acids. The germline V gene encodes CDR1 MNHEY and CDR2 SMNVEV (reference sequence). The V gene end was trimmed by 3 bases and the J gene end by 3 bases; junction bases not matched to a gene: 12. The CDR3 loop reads CASSLAFPGTSGDTGELFF. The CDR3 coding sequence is TGTGCCAGCAGTTTGGCCTTCCCGGGGACTAGCGGTGACACCGGGGAGCTGTTTTTT.

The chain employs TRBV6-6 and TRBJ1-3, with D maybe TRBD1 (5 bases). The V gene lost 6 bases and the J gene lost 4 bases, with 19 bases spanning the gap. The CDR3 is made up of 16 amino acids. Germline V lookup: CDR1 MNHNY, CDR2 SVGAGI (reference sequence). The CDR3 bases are TGTGCCAGCAGCCACGGGACCCTAGGCTCCGGAAACACCATATATTTT. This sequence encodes CASSHGTLGSGNTIYF.

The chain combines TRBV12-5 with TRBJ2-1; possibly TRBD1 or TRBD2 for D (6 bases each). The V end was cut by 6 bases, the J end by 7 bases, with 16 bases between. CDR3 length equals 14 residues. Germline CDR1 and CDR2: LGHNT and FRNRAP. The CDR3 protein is CASGLGGLGNEQFF. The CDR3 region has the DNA TGTGCTAGTGGACTGGGGGGCCTAGGGAATGAGCAGTTCTTC.

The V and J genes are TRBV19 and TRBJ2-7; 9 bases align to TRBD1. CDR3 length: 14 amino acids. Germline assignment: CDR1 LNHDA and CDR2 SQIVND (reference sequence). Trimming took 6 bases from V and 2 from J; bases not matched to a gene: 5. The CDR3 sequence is CASSRTGETYEQYF. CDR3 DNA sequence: TGTGCCAGTAGCCGGACAGGGGAGACCTACGAGCAGTACTTC.

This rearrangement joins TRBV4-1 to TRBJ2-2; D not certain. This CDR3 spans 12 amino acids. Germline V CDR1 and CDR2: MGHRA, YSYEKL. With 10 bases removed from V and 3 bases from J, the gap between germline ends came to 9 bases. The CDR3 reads CATWAHTGELFF. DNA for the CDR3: TGCGCCACCTGGGCTCACACCGGGGAGCTGTTTTTT.

DNA of the CDR3: TGTGCCAGCAGCTTAGAACTAGCGGGATGGAATGAGCAGTTCTTC. It is translated as CASSLELAGWNEQFF. The chain uses TRBV11-2 and TRBJ2-1, with 10 bases identical to TRBD2. CDR1 SGHAT and CDR2 FQNNGV come from the germline V gene. The CDR3 loop spans 15 amino acids. The ends lost 0 bases at V and 7 bases at J; junction bases unmatched: 3.

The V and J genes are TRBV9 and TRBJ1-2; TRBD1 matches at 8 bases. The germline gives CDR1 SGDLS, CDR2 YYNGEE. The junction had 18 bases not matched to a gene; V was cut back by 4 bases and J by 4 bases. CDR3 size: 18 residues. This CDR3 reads CASSPGGGGYWSRYGYTF. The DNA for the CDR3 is TGTGCCAGCAGCCCAGGGGGCGGGGGTTACTGGTCCCGCTATGGCTACACCTTC.

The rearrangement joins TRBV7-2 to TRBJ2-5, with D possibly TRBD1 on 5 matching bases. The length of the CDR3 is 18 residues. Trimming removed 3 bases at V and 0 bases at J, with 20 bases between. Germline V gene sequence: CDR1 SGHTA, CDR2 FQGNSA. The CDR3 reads CASSFPLGQGLYQETQYF. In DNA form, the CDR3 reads TGTGCCAGCAGCTTCCCCCTAGGGCAGGGTCTTTACCAAGAGACCCAGTACTTC.

The CDR3 protein is CASSLAGKDREQFF. The CDR3 nucleotides read TGTGCCAGCAGCTTAGCGGGTAAGGATAGGGAGCAGTTCTTC. The rearrangement links TRBV7-9 to TRBJ2-1; unclear D gene. Germline V CDR1 and CDR2: SEHNR, FQNEAQ (reference sequence). V lost 0 bases and J lost 10, with 13 bases in between. This CDR3 region has 14 residues.

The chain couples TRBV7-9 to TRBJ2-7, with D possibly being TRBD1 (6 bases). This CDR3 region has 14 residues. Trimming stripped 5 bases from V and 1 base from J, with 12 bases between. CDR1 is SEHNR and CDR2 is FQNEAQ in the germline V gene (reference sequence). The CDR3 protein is CASSRDILSYEQYF. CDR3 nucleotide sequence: TGTGCCAGCAGCCGGGACATTTTGTCCTACGAGCAGTACTTC. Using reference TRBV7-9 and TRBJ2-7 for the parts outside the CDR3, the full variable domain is DTGVSQNPRHKITKRGQNVTFRCDPISEHNRLYWYRQTLGQGPEFLTYFQNEAQLEKSRLLSDRFSAERPKGSFSTLEIQRTEQGDSAMYLCASSRDILSYEQYFGPGTRLTVT.

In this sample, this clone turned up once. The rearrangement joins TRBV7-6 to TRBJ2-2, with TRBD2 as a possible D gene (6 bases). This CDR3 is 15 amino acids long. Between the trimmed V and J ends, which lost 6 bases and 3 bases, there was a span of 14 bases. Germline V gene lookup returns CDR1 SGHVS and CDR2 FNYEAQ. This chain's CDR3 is CASRLNGDYTGELFF. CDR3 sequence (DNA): TGTGCCAGCAGGCTGAACGGGGACTACACCGGGGAGCTGTTTTTT.

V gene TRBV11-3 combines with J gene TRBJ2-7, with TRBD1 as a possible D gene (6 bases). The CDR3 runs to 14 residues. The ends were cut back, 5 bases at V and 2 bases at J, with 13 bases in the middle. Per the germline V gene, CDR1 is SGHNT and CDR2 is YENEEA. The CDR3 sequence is CASSARTAAYEQYF. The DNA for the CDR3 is TGTGCCAGCAGCGCCCGGACAGCTGCCTACGAGCAGTACTTC.

Here the CDR3 reads CASRGSGANVLTF. In nucleotides, the CDR3 is TGTGCCAGCAGGGGTTCTGGGGCCAACGTCCTGACTTTC. The chain has TRBV9 and TRBJ2-6, with D unresolved. Trimming stripped 5 bases from V and 1 base from J, with 4 bases between. The germline gives CDR1 SGDLS, CDR2 YYNGEE. This CDR3 spans 13 amino acids.

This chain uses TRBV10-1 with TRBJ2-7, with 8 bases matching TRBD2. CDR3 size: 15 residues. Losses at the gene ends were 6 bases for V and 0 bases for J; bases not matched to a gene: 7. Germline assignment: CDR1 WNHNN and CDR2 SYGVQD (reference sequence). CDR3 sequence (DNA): TGCGCCAGCAGAACTAGCGGTTGGTTCTCCTACGAGCAGTACTTC. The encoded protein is CASRTSGWFSYEQYF.

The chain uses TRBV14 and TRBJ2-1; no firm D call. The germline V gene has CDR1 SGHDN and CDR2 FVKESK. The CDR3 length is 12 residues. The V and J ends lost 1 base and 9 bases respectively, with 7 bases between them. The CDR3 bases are TGTGCCAGCAGCCAAGTAGTCAGTGAGCAGTTCTTC. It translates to CASSQVVSEQFF.

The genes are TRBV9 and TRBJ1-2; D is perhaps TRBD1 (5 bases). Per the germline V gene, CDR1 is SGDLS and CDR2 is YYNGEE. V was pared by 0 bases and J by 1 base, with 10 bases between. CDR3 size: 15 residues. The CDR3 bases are TGTGCCAGCAGCGTAGGGGGGTCGGATAACTATGGCTACACCTTC. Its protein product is CASSVGGSDNYGYTF.

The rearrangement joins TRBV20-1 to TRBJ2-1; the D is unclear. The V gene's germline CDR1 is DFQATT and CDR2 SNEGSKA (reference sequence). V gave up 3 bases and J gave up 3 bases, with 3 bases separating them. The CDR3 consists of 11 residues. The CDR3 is CSASDYNEQFF. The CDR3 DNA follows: TGCAGTGCTAGCGACTACAATGAGCAGTTCTTC.

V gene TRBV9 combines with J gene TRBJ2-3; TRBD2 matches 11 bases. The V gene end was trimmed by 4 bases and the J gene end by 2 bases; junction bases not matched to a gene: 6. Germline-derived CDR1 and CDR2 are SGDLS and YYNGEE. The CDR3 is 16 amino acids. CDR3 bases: TGTGCCAGCAGCCTCACTAGCGGGAGTTACACAGATACGCAGTATTTT. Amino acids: CASSLTSGSYTDTQYF.

The CDR3 bases are TGTGCCAGCAATTTACAGCCGGGGATGAACACTGAAGCTTTCTTT. Encoded protein: CASNLQPGMNTEAFF. The V and J genes are TRBV6-5 and TRBJ1-1; no clear D gene. V lost 7 bases and J lost 0, with 15 bases in between. This CDR3 region has 15 residues. Germline CDR1 reads MNHEY; CDR2 reads SVGAGI.